This T cell receptor (beta chain) derives from a study of cytomegalovirus exposure and HLA in healthy donors. Whole-study results and caveats: It was 164 TCR beta chains that were listed as cytomegalovirus-associated. For cytomegalovirus status, the classifier reportedly gave diagnoses with high specificity and sensitivity. The study found most TCR sequences rare, yet found some public TCRs in many donors. In vitro experiments confirmed that a few CMV-associated chains were specific for CMV antigens.

Here immunoSEQ multiplex PCR was the method, and the copy in TCRdb shows in-frame clones only, minus some. Of 260,000 or so clones listed, roughly 88% are singletons. Points on this clone: Antigen unknown.

CDR3 size: 15 residues. Germline V gives CDR1 MNHNY, CDR2 SVGAGI (reference sequence). The junction had 13 bases not matched to a gene; V was cut back by 7 bases and J by 6 bases. V is TRBV6-6 and J is TRBJ2-7; 9 bases line up with TRBD2. The receptor comes from a woman aged 25 to 39 in good health and CMV-seronegative. Sequencing was carried out using PBMCs. Here the CDR3 DNA reads TGTGCCAGCACCAATAGCGGGAGCGTCAGCAGCGAGCAGTACTTC. Translating gives CASTNSGSVSSEQYF.